These T cell receptor beta chains were read from a single sample in a study of CD8 T cells in Susac syndrome. TCRdb passed the immunoSEQ multiplex PCR reads through MiXCR, listing each CDR3 protein once. The profile shows some 300,000 distinct CDR3 sequences, about 91% of them singletons. The sequenced sample consisted of CD8+ T cells from PBMCs. The receptors were gathered from a human donor with multiple sclerosis. Each CDR3 is given with its conserved first and last residue. Fields, in order: J gene, V gene, CDR3 protein.

J: TRBJ2-1
V: TRBV4-1
CDR3: CASSQDPSAYNEQFF

J: TRBJ2-7
V: TRBV4-1
CDR3: CASSHGQAGPSSYEQYF

J: TRBJ2-2
V: TRBV4-1
CDR3: CASSHLGLAGPEYGTGELFF

J: TRBJ2-1
V: TRBV5-1
CDR3: CASSLYDEQFF

J: TRBJ2-1
V: TRBV28
CDR3: CASSYRGPRVNEQFF

J: TRBJ2-3
V: TRBV9
CDR3: CASSVGTSLFPTDTQYF

J: TRBJ2-7
V: TRBV13
CDR3: CARQEPYEQYF

J: TRBJ2-3
V: TRBV6-2/TRBV6-3
CDR3: CASSYSIGRQSTDTQYF

J: TRBJ2-2
V: TRBV29-1
CDR3: CSVVSRTGTQTTGELFF

J: TRBJ1-2
V: TRBV25-1
CDR3: CASSGGGTIYGYTF

J: TRBJ2-1
V: TRBV7-8
CDR3: CASSLHGSGGPDHNEQFF

J: TRBJ2-1
V: TRBV21-1
CDR3: CASSKPGTPNEQFF

J: TRBJ2-1
V: TRBV20-1
CDR3: CSARVLADYNEQFF

J: TRBJ2-1
V: TRBV12-3/TRBV12-4
CDR3: CASRLALAAPYNEQFF

J: TRBJ1-2
V: TRBV9
CDR3: CASRDIGPYGYTF

J: TRBJ2-7
V: TRBV19
CDR3: CASSQAPGQGSYEQYF

J: TRBJ2-1
V: TRBV30
CDR3: CAWTGTATNEQFF

J: TRBJ2-3
V: TRBV5-1
CDR3: CASRNGGARTDTQYF

J: TRBJ1-2
V: TRBV28
CDR3: CASSSFPLVTTANYGYTF

J: TRBJ2-2
V: TRBV19
CDR3: CASSIGARELFF

J: TRBJ2-7
V: TRBV4-2
CDR3: CASSQGTGRLTYEQYF

J: TRBJ2-5
V: TRBV4-3
CDR3: CASSQEGVLGETQYF

J: TRBJ2-3
V: TRBV7-9
CDR3: CASSSDGLEDTQYF

J: TRBJ1-2
V: TRBV13
CDR3: CASSGQGPDYGYTF

J: TRBJ2-7
V: TRBV4-1
CDR3: CASSQDGSLNEQYF

J: TRBJ2-7
V: TRBV28
CDR3: CASSGIWGSYEQYF

J: TRBJ1-4
V: TRBV25-1
CDR3: CASIDSEKLFF

J: TRBJ2-7
V: TRBV5-1
CDR3: CASSPGYFGNGTSWDEQYF

J: TRBJ2-5
V: TRBV28
CDR3: CASSPTLVLAGGEGKETQYF

J: TRBJ2-7
V: TRBV4-2
CDR3: CASSPRQGHEQYF

J: TRBJ2-2
V: TRBV2
CDR3: CASSRKGVDTGELFF

J: TRBJ1-4
V: TRBV12-3/TRBV12-4
CDR3: CASSPKGTVLNEKLFF

J: TRBJ2-2
V: TRBV21-1
CDR3: CASSKPGLTGELFF

J: TRBJ2-7
V: TRBV3-1
CDR3: CASSQGPGRVSYEQYF

J: TRBJ1-4
V: TRBV5-6
CDR3: CASSLGADRLNEKLFF

J: TRBJ2-7
V: TRBV7-2
CDR3: CASSSGPTSEQYF

J: TRBJ2-7
V: TRBV9
CDR3: CASSRSGTANYEQYF

J: TRBJ2-5
V: TRBV13
CDR3: CASSLRPSETQYF

J: TRBJ1-5
V: TRBV28
CDR3: CASSPDRGSNQPQHF

J: TRBJ1-3
V: TRBV30
CDR3: CAWSVDVFSGNTIYF

J: TRBJ1-1
V: TRBV4-3
CDR3: CASSQGGQGYTEAFF